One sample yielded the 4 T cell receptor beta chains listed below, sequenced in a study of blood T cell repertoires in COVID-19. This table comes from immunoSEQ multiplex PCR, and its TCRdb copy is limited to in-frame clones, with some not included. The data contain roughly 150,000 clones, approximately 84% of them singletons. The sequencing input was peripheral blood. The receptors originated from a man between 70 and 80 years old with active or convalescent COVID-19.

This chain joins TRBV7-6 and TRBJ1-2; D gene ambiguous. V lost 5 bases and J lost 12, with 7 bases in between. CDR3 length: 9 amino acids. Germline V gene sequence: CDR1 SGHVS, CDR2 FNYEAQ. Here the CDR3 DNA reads TGTGCCAGCAGCGCAGGAAACACCTTC. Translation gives CASSAGNTF.

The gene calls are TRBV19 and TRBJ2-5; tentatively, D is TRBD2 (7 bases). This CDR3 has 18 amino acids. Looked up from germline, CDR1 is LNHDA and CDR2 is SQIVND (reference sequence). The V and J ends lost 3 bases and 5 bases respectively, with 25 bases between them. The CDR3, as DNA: TGTGCCAGTAGTATGAGGGTTGCGACGGGGGGCCCGAGGGAGACCCAGTACTTC. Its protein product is CASSMRVATGGPRETQYF.

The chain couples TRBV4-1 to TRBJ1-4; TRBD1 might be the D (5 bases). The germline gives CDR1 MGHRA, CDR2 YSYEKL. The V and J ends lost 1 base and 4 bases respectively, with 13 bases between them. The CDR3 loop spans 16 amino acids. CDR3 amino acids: CASSQGVQGVNEKLFF. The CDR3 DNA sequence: TGCGCCAGCAGCCAAGGGGTGCAGGGCGTTAATGAAAAACTGTTTTTT.

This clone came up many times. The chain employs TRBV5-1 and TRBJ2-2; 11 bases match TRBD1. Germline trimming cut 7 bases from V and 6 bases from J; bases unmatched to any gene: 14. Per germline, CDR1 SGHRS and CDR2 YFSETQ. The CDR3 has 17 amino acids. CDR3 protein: CASGHPPGQGGPGELFF. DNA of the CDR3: TGCGCCAGCGGCCATCCCCCGGGACAGGGGGGTCCCGGGGAGCTGTTTTTT.